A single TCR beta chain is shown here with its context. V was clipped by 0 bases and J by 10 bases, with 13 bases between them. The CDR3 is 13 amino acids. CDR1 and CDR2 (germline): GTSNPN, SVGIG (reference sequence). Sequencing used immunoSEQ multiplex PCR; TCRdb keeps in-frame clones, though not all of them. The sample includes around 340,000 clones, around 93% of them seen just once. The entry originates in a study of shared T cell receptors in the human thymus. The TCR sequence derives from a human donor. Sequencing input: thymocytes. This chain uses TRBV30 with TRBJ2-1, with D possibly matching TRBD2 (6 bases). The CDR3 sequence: CAWSVSGGGEQFF. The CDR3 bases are TGTGCCTGGAGTGTATCGGGCGGAGGGGAGCAGTTCTTC.